A selection of T cell receptor beta chains follows, all from one sample in a study of T cell changes during pregnancy in multiple sclerosis. Profiling relied on immunoSEQ multiplex PCR, and the TCRdb table lists in-frame clones only, not all of them. The sample comprises 69,000 or so clones, 92% of which are singletons, and less than 2% rests with the top ten. Sequencing was performed on peripheral blood, taken in the third trimester of pregnancy. These receptors came from a female donor in good health, enrolled as a control in a pregnancy study. CDR3s include the opening cysteine and the closing phenylalanine or tryptophan. A D gene is named only where the DNA matches it firmly. Clone size is stated in some rows and not others, as once, few, many or a class when expanded.

D gene: TRBD1; clone size: NA; V gene: TRBV5-6; J gene: TRBJ1-2; CDR3 DNA: TGTGCCAGCAGCTTGACAGGGGGCTCAGCCTATGGCTACACCTTC; CDR3 protein: CASSLTGGSAYGYTF
D gene: NA; clone size: once; V gene: TRBV11-2; J gene: TRBJ2-3; CDR3 DNA: TGTGCCAGCAGTACTCAGGGATTTAGGGATACGCAGTATTTT; CDR3 protein: CASSTQGFRDTQYF
D gene: TRBD1; clone size: NA; V gene: TRBV2; J gene: TRBJ2-3; CDR3 DNA: TGTGCCAGCAGGGAACAGGGGGGTCAGTATTTT; CDR3 protein: CASREQGGQYF
D gene: TRBD2; clone size: NA; V gene: TRBV7-2; J gene: TRBJ2-3; CDR3 DNA: TGTGCCAGCAGCCGGTTCCCAGCCGGGACTAGCGGGAGGACAGATACGCAGTATTTT; CDR3 protein: CASSRFPAGTSGRTDTQYF
D gene: TRBD1; clone size: NA; V gene: TRBV5-4; J gene: TRBJ1-1; CDR3 DNA: TGTGCCAGCAGCAGGGACAGGGGGGTAACTGAAGCTTTCTTT; CDR3 protein: CASSRDRGVTEAFF
D gene: NA; clone size: NA; V gene: TRBV6-6; J gene: TRBJ1-5; CDR3 DNA: TGTGCCAGCAGACAGGGTACTCAGCCCCAGCATTTT; CDR3 protein: CASRQGTQPQHF
D gene: NA; clone size: NA; V gene: TRBV15; J gene: TRBJ2-1; CDR3 DNA: TGTGCCACCAGCAGAGATCGCGGTGAGCAGTTCTTC; CDR3 protein: CATSRDRGEQFF
D gene: NA; clone size: NA; V gene: TRBV18; J gene: TRBJ2-3; CDR3 DNA: TGTGCCAGCTCTCAACCCGGGGGGCGGGCAGATACGCAGTATTTT; CDR3 protein: CASSQPGGRADTQYF
D gene: NA; clone size: NA; V gene: TRBV7-2; J gene: TRBJ2-5; CDR3 DNA: TGTGCCAGCAACAGGGAGGGGGGGACCCAGTACTTC; CDR3 protein: CASNREGGTQYF
D gene: NA; clone size: NA; V gene: TRBV28; J gene: TRBJ2-1; CDR3 DNA: TGTGCCAGCAACTATGGCCAACAATACAATGAGCAGTTCTTC; CDR3 protein: CASNYGQQYNEQFF
D gene: NA; clone size: NA; V gene: TRBV7-9; J gene: TRBJ2-1; CDR3 DNA: TGTGCCAGCAGCTTGACTAGACAGTTCTTC; CDR3 protein: CASSLTRQFF
D gene: NA; clone size: once; V gene: TRBV4-2; J gene: TRBJ2-5; CDR3 DNA: TGTGCTAGCAGCACGACCACTACAAAAGCGGGAGAGACCCAGTACTTC; CDR3 protein: CASSTTTTKAGETQYF
D gene: NA; clone size: NA; V gene: TRBV30; J gene: TRBJ2-7; CDR3 DNA: TGTGCCTGGAGTCGGGGGTTCAGCTCGTTGTCCGAGCAGTACTTC; CDR3 protein: CAWSRGFSSLSEQYF
D gene: TRBD1; clone size: NA; V gene: TRBV5-6; J gene: TRBJ1-2; CDR3 DNA: TGTGCCAGCAGCTTGGCCGGTGACAGGGACTATGGCTACACCTTC; CDR3 protein: CASSLAGDRDYGYTF
D gene: TRBD2; clone size: NA; V gene: TRBV27; J gene: TRBJ2-3; CDR3 DNA: TGTGCCAGCAGTTCCAATCTTCGCGGGGGGGCAGATACGCAGTATTTT; CDR3 protein: CASSSNLRGGADTQYF
D gene: NA; clone size: NA; V gene: TRBV18; J gene: TRBJ1-5; CDR3 DNA: TGTGCCAGCTCACCAGGGCGCAATCAGCCCCAGCATTTT; CDR3 protein: CASSPGRNQPQHF
D gene: NA; clone size: NA; V gene: TRBV6-6; J gene: TRBJ2-7; CDR3 DNA: TGTGCCAGCAACTCTCCGGGAGTGGCCGAGCAGTACTTC; CDR3 protein: CASNSPGVAEQYF
D gene: NA; clone size: once; V gene: TRBV6-6; J gene: TRBJ2-5; CDR3 DNA: TGTGCCAGCAGTCAGGGGACCCTCCAAGAGACCCAGTACTTC; CDR3 protein: CASSQGTLQETQYF